This T cell receptor (beta chain) was captured in a study of beta chain features in type 1 diabetes. General study findings and limits: People with Type 1 diabetes carried modestly yet significantly shorter TCRB CDR3s in all four CD4+ subsets.

For this clone: Its antigen is still unknown.

Looked up from germline, CDR1 is LGHNA and CDR2 is YSLEER. The CDR3 is 18 amino acids. Deletions cut 0 bases from V and 1 base from J, with 16 bases between. Every isolated RNA sample was fully reverse transcribed, so sequencing captured expressed TCRB transcripts. The protocol was immunoSEQ multiplex PCR, while the TCRdb copy is restricted to in-frame clones and leaves out a portion. The sample shows 150,000 to 200,000 clones, roughly 60% of them seen only once. The receptor was isolated from a man aged 30 to 45 with type 1 diabetes. The chain combines TRBV4-3 with TRBJ2-4; D gene uncertain. The source material was naive CD4+ T cells from blood. In nucleotides, the CDR3 is TGCGCCAGCAGCCAAGATTCGATTGTGCCGGAGGCCAAAAACATTCAGTACTTC. Protein product: CASSQDSIVPEAKNIQYF.